This T cell receptor (beta chain) comes out of a study of T cell clonality in common variable immunodeficiency. Overall study results and limits: CVID subjects shared fewer TCRbeta clones than healthy controls did. In common variable immunodeficiency, TCR beta chains reportedly carried fewer deletions and N-nucleotide insertions. CVID subjects showed higher TCRbeta clonality than healthy controls.

Each donor provided 5 to 8 ml of heparinized whole blood. J was trimmed by 4 bases and V by 6 bases; bases with no gene match: 6. Germline values: CDR1 LNHDA, CDR2 SQIVND (reference sequence). The CDR3 is made up of 15 amino acids. Sequencing was performed with immunoSEQ multiplex PCR; in TCRdb, only in-frame clones are kept and a portion is missing. The data show some 16,000 clones, none appearing only once, with around 14% held by the ten largest. This clone has more than one count but fewer than ten. The antigen is unknown. The sequenced fragment ends 3 residues before the CDR3 boundary, so the rest is inferred from the germline J gene.

The chain has TRBV19 and TRBJ1-5, with TRBD1 matching over 10 bases. This receptor was identified in a human donor with common variable immunodeficiency. Sequenced: peripheral blood mononuclear cells. Partial CDR3 DNA: TGTGCCAGTAGGCCGGACAGGGGGTCGAATCAGCCC. This encodes CASRPDRGSNQP. In full, the CDR3 is CASRPDRGSNQPQHF.